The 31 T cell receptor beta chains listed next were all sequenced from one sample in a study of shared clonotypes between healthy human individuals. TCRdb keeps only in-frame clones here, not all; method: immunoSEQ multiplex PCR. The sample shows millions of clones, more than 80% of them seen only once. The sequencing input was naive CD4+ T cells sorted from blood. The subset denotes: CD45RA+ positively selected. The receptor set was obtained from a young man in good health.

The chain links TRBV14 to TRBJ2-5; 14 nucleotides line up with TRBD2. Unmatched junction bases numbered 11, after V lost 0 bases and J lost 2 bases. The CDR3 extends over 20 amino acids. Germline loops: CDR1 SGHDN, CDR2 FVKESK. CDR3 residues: CASSQDLGTSGGHEQETQYF. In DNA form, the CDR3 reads TGTGCCAGCAGCCAAGATCTTGGGACTAGCGGGGGACACGAACAAGAGACCCAGTACTTC.

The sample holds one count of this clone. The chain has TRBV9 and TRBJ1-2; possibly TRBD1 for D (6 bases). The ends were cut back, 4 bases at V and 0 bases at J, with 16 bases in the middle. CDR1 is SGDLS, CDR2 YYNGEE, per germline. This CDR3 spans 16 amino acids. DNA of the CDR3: TGTGCCAGCAGCCCCCCATCGACAGGCTCTAACTATGGCTACACCTTC. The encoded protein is CASSPPSTGSNYGYTF.

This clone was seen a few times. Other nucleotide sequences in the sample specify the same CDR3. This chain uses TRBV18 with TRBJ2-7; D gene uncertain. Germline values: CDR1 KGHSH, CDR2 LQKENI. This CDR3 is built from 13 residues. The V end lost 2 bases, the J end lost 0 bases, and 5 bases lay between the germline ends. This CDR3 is CASSPESSYEQYF. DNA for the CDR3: TGTGCCAGCTCACCAGAGAGCTCCTACGAGCAGTACTTC.

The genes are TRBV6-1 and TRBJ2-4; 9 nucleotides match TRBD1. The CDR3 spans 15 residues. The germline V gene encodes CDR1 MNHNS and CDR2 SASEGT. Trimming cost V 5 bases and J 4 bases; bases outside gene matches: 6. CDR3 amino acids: CASSISGQGKNIQYF. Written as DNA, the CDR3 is TGTGCCAGCAGTATTTCGGGACAGGGTAAAAACATTCAGTACTTC.

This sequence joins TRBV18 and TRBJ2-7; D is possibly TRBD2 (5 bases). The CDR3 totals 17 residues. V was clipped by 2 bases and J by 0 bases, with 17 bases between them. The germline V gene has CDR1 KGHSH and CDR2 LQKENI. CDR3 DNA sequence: TGTGCCAGCTCACCAGGACCCACAGCGGCGAGCTCCTACGAGCAGTACTTC. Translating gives CASSPGPTAASSYEQYF.

The CDR3 loop reads CSVKDPRTQYF. Written as DNA, the CDR3 is TGCAGCGTTAAGGACCCAAGGACCCAGTACTTC. The chain recombines TRBV29-1 with TRBJ2-5; no definite D call. The CDR3 runs 11 residues. Germline assignment: CDR1 SQVTM and CDR2 ANQGSEA. With 5 bases removed from V and 7 bases from J, the gap between germline ends came to 11 bases.

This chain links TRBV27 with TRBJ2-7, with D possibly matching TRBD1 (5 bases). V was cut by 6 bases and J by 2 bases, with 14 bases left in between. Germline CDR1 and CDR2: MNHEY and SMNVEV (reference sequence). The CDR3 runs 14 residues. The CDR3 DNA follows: TGTGCCAGCAGCCCAGTAGGGGTGACCTACGAGCAGTACTTC. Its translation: CASSPVGVTYEQYF.

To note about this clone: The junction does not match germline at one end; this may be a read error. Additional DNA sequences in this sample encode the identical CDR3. The CDR3 is CASSAGQGAYYSNQPQHF. The CDR3 DNA is TGCGCCAGCAGTGCGGGACAGGGGGCTTATTATAGCAATCAGCCCCAGCATTTT. The chain carries TRBV2 and TRBJ1-5, with TRBD1 matching over 12 bases. The CDR3 is 18 amino acids. The germline CDR1 and CDR2 sequences are SNHLY and FYNNEI. The full variable domain, rest sourced from reference TRBV2 and TRBJ1-5, is EPEVTQTPSHQVTQMGQEVILRCVPISNHLYFYWYRQILGQKVEFLVSFYNNEISEKSEIFDDQFSVERPDGSNFTLKIRSTKLEDSAMYFCASSAGQGAYYSNQPQHFGDGTRLSIL.

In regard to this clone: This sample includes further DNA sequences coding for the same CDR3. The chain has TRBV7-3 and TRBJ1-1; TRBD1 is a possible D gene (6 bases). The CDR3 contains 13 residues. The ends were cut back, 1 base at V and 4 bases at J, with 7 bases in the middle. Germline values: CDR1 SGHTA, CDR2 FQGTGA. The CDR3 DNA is TGTGCCAGCAGCTTAAAAGGGGGCACTGAAGCTTTCTTT. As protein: CASSLKGGTEAFF. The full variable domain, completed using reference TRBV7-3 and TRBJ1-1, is GAGVSQTPSNKVTEKGKYVELRCDPISGHTALYWYRQSLGQGPEFLIYFQGTGAADDSGLPNDRFFAVRPEGSVSTLKIQRTERGDSAVYLCASSLKGGTEAFFGQGTRLTVV.

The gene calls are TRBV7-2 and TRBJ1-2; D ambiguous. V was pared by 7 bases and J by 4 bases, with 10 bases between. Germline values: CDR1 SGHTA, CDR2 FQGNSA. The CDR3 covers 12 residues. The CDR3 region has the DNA TGTGCCAGCACCCAGGACCTCTATGGCTACACCTTC. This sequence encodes CASTQDLYGYTF.

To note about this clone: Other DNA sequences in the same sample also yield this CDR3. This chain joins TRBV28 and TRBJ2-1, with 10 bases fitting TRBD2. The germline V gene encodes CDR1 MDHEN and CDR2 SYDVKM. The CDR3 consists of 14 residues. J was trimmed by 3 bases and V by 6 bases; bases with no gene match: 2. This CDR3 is CASRLAGVYNEQFF. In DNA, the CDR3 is TGTGCCAGCAGGCTAGCGGGGGTCTACAATGAGCAGTTCTTC.

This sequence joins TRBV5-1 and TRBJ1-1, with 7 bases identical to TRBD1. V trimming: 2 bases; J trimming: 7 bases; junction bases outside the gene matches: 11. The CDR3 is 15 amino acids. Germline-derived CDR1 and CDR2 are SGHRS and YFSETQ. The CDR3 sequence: CASSFSAGGTGEAFF. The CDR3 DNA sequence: TGCGCCAGCAGCTTCTCCGCAGGGGGGACTGGTGAAGCTTTCTTT.

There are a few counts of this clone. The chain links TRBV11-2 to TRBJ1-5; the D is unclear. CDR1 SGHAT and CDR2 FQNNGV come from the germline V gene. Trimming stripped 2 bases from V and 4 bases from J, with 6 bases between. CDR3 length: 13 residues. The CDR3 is CASSLLGNQPQHF. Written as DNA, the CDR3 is TGTGCCAGCAGCTTACTAGGGAATCAGCCCCAGCATTTT.

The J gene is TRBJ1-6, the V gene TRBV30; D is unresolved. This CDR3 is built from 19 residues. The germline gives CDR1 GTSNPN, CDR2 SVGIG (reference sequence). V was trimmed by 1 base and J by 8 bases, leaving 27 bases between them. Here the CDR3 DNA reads TGTGCCTGGAGTGGGTCCAGAACGGCAGCGCCGACGGGTCATTCACCCCTCCACTTT. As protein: CAWSGSRTAAPTGHSPLHF.

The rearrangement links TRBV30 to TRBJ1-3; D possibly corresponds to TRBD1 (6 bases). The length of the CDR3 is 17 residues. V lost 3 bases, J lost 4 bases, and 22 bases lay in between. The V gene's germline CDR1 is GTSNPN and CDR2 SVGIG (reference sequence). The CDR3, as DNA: TGTGCCTGGAGAACAGGGCTTAGTCTGGGATTCGGAAACACCATATATTTT. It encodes CAWRTGLSLGFGNTIYF.

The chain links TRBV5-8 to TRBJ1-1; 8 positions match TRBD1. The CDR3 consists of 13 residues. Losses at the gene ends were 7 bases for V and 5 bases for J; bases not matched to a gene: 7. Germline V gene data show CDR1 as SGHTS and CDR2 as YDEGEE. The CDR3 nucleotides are TGTGCCAGCGCCCCACAGGGGGTTACTGAAGCTTTCTTT. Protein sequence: CASAPQGVTEAFF.

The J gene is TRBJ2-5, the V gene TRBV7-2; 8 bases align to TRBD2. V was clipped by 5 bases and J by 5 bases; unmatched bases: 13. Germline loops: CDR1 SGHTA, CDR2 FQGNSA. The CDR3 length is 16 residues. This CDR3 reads CASSPRGRGVYETQYF. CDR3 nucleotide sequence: TGTGCCAGCAGCCCGCGGGGGCGGGGGGTGTATGAGACCCAGTACTTC.

The DNA for the CDR3 is TGTGCCTGGAGTGTACCGGGGGGAAAACTGTTTTTT. Protein: CAWSVPGGKLFF. The chain joins TRBV30 to TRBJ1-4; D possibly corresponds to TRBD1 (5 bases). The CDR3 totals 12 residues. Germline assignment: CDR1 GTSNPN and CDR2 SVGIG (reference sequence). V was shortened by 0 bases and J by 10 bases, with 9 bases between the two germline ends.

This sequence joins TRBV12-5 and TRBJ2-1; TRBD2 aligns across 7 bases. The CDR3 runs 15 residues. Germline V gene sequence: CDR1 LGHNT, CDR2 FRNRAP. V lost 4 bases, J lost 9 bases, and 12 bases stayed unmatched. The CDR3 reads CASGSPGLGLSEQFF. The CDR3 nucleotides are TGTGCTAGTGGTTCGCCAGGACTAGGGCTTAGTGAGCAGTTCTTC.

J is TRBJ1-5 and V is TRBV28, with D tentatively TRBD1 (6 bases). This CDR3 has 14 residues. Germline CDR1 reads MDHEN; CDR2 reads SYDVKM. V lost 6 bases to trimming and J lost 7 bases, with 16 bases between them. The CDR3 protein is CASRETGSGQPQHF. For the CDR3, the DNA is TGTGCCAGCAGAGAAACAGGGTCAGGGCAGCCCCAGCATTTT.

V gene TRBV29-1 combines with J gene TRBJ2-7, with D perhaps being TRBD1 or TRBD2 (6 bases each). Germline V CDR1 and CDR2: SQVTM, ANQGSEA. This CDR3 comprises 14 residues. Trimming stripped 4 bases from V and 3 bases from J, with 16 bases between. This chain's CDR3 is CSVGFGGRIYEQYF. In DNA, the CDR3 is TGCAGCGTTGGTTTCGGGGGCAGGATCTACGAGCAGTACTTC.

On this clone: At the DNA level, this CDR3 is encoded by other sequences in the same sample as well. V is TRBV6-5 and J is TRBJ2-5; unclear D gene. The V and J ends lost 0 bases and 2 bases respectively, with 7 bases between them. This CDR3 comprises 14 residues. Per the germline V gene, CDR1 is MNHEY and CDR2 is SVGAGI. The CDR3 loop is CASSYSGRQETQYF. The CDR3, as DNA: TGTGCCAGCAGTTACTCGGGCAGGCAAGAGACCCAGTACTTC.

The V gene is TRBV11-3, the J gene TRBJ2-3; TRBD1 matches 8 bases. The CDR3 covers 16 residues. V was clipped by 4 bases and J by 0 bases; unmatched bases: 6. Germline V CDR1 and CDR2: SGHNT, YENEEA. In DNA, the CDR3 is TGTGCCAGCAGCTCGGACCGGACAGGGAGCACAGATACGCAGTATTTT. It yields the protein CASSSDRTGSTDTQYF. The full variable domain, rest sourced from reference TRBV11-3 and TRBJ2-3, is EAGVVQSPRYKIIEKKQPVAFWCNPISGHNTLYWYLQNLGQGPELLIRYENEEAVDDSQLPKDRFSAERLKGVDSTLKIQPAELGDSAVYLCASSSDRTGSTDTQYFGPGTRLTVL.

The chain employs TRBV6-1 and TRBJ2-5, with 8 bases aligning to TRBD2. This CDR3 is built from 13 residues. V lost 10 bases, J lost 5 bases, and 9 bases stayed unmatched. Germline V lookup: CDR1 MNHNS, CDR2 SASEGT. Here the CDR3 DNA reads TGTGCCACCACGGGAGGGATAGGGGAGACCCAGTACTTC. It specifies CATTGGIGETQYF.

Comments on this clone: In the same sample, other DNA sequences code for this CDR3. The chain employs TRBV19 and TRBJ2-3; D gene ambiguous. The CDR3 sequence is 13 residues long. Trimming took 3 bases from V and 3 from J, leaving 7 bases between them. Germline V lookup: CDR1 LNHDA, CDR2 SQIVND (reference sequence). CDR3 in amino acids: CASSIAGTDTQYF. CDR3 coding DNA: TGTGCCAGTAGTATCGCAGGAACAGATACGCAGTATTTT.

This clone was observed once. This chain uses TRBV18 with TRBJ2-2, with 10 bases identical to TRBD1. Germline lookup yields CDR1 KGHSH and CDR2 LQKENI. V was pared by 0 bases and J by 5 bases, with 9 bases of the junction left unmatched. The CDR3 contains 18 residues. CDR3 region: CASSPPGQGPKRTGELFF. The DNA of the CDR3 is TGTGCCAGCTCACCACCGGGACAGGGGCCTAAGCGGACCGGGGAGCTGTTTTTT.

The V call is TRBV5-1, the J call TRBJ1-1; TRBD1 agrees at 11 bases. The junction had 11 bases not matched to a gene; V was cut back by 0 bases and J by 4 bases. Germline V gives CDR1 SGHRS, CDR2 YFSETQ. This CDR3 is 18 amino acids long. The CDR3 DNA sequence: TGCGCCAGCAGCTTGGGGAGGACAGGGGGCGTGGTTGGCACTGAAGCTTTCTTT. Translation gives CASSLGRTGGVVGTEAFF.

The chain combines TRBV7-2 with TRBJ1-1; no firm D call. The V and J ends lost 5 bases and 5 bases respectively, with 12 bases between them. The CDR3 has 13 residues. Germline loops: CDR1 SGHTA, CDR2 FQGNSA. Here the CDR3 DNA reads TGTGCCAGCAGCCCGCCCACAACAACTGAAGCTTTCTTT. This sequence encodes CASSPPTTTEAFF.

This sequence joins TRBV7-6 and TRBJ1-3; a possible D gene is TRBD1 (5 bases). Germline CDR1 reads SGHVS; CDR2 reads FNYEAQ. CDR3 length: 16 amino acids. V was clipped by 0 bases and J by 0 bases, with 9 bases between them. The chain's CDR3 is CASSLASGGSGNTIYF. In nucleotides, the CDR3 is TGTGCCAGCAGCTTAGCGTCGGGGGGCTCTGGAAACACCATATATTTT.

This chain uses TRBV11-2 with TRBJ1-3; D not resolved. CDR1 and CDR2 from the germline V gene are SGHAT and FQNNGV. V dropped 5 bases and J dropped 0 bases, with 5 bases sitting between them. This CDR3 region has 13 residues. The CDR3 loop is CASSPPSGNTIYF. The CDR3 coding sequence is TGTGCCAGCAGCCCCCCCTCTGGAAACACCATATATTTT.

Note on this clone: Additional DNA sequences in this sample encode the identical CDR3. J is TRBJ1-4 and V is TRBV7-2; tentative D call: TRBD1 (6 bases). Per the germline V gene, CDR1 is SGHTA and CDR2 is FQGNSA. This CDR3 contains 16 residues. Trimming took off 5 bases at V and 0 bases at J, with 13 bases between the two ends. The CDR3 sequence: CASSLGGAATNEKLFF. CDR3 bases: TGTGCCAGCAGCCTAGGGGGGGCTGCAACTAATGAAAAACTGTTTTTT.